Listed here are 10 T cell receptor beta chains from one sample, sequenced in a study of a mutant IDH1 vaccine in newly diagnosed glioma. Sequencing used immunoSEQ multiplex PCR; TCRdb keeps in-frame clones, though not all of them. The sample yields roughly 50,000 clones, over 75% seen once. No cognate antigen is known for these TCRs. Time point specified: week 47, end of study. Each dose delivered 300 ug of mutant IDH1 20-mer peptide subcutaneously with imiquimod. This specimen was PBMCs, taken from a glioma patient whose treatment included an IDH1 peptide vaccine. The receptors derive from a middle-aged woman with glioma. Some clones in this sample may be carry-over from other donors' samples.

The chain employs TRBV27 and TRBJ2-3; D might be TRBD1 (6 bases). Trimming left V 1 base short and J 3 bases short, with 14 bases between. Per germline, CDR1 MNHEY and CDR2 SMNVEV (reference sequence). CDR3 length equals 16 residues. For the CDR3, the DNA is TGTGCCAGCAGTTTATACCCCAGGGGCGGGACAGATACGCAGTATTTT. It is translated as CASSLYPRGGTDTQYF.

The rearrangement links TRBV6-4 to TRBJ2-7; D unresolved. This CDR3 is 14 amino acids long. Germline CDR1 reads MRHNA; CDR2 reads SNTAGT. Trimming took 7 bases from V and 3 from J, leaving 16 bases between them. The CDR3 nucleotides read TGTGCCAGCACCCCACCCCCCTACCGCTACGAGCAGTACTTC. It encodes CASTPPPYRYEQYF.

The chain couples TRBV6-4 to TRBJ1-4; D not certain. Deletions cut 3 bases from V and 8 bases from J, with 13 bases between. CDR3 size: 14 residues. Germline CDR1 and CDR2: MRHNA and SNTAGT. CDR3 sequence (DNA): TGTGCCAGCAGTGAATCACCATCGAGCGAAAAACTGTTTTTT. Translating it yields CASSESPSSEKLFF.

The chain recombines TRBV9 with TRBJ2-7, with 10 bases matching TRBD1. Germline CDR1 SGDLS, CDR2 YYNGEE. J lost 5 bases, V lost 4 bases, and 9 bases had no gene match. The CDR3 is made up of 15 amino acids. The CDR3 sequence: CASSYMGTGENEQYF. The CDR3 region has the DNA TGTGCCAGCAGCTACATGGGGACAGGGGAGAACGAGCAGTACTTC.

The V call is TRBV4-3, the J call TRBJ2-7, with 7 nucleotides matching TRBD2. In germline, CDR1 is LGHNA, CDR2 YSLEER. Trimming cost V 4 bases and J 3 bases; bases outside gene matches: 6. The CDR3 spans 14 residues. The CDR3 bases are TGCGCCAGCAGCCGATCGCGGACTAGCTACGAGCAGTACTTC. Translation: CASSRSRTSYEQYF.

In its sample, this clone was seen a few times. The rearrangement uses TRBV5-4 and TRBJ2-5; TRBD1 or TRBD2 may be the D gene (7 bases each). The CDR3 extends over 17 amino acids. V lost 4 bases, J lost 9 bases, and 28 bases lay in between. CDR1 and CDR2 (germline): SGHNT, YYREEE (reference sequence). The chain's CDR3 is CASSPWGGQNVVAAQYF. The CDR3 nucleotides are TGTGCCAGCAGCCCCTGGGGGGGACAGAATGTGGTCGCGGCCCAGTACTTC.

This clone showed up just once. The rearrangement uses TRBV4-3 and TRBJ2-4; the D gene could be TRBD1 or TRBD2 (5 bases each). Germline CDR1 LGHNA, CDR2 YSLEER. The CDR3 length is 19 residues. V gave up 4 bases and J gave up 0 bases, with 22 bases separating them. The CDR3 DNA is TGCGCCAGCAGCCGATGGATTGGGGGAGACGCACTAGCCAAAAACATTCAGTACTTC. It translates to CASSRWIGGDALAKNIQYF.

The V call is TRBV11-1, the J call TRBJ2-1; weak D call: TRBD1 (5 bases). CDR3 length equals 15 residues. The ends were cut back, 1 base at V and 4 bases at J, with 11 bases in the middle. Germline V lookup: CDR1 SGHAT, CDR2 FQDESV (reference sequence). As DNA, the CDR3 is TGTGCCAGCAGCTTAGACCTCGACAGTTACAATGAGCAGTTCTTC. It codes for CASSLDLDSYNEQFF.

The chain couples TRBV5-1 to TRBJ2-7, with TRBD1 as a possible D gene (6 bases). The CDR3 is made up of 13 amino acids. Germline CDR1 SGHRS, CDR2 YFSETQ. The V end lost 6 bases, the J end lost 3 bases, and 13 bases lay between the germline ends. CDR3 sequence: CASKPDRHYEQYF. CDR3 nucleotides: TGCGCCAGCAAACCGGACAGACACTACGAGCAGTACTTC.

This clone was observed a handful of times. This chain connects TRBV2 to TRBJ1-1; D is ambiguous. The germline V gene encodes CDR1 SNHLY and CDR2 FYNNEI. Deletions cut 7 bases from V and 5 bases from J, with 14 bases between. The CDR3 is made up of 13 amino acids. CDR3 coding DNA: TGTGCCAGCACCCTGACCGAGGAGACTGAAGCTTTCTTT. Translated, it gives CASTLTEETEAFF.